The sequence of this T cell receptor beta chain was determined in a study of CD8 T cell repertoires and HIV-1 epitope variants. Study information: Twenty-five autologous and known Gag and Nef epitope variant peptides each stimulated T cells separately. Epitopes were three Gag families plus Nef HW9 and YT9. Controls included no peptide, Ebola AY9 epitope, and a CMV, EBV, flu pool.

There are a few counts of this clone. Its antigen is unknown. Looked up from germline, CDR1 is SGHKS and CDR2 is YYEKEE (reference sequence). The CDR3 totals 19 residues. V dropped 5 bases and J dropped 0; count of bases not matched to a gene: 17. Here immunoSEQ multiplex PCR was the method, and the copy in TCRdb shows in-frame clones only, minus some. The sample lists approximately 5,100 clones; 65% to 70% were seen once. V is TRBV5-5 and J is TRBJ2-3; 8 nucleotides agree with TRBD1. The clonotype comes from a male donor with HIV. The sequencing input was cultured CD8+ T cells derived from PBMCs. The CDR3 region is CASSLLPGQGAESTDTQYF. The CDR3 DNA reads as TGTGCCAGCAGTCTTCTTCCCGGTCAGGGGGCGGAAAGCACAGATACGCAGTATTTT.